This T cell receptor beta chain was sequenced during a study of identical twins. Findings and caveats of the study: The models gave estimates that fell short of the out-of-frame TCR alpha sharing seen in monozygotic twins. Cross-sectional statistics, not tracking of the same donors, supported the conclusions. The more abundant beta clonotypes in cord blood had fewer insertions, and memory repertoires did not show this.

A universal primer site was created by template switching, with the cDNA bearing unique molecular identifiers. Each CDR3 protein gets one entry after TCRdb re-called the 5' RACE reads with MiXCR. The sample carries 1,800,000 or so distinct CDR3 sequences, roughly 35% recorded once. CDR1 and CDR2 from the germline V gene are SGHRS and YFSETQ. The CDR3 consists of 15 residues. Between the trimmed V and J ends, which lost 0 bases and 1 base, there was a span of 10 bases. As to this clonotype: The antigen is unknown.

The TCR sequence derives from a newborn girl in good health. The genes are TRBV5-1 and TRBJ1-1, with D unclear. Material: cord blood. CDR3 sequence (DNA): TGCGCCAGCAGCTTGGTTGTAGGCACGAACACTGAAGCTTTCTTT. Protein product: CASSLVVGTNTEAFF.